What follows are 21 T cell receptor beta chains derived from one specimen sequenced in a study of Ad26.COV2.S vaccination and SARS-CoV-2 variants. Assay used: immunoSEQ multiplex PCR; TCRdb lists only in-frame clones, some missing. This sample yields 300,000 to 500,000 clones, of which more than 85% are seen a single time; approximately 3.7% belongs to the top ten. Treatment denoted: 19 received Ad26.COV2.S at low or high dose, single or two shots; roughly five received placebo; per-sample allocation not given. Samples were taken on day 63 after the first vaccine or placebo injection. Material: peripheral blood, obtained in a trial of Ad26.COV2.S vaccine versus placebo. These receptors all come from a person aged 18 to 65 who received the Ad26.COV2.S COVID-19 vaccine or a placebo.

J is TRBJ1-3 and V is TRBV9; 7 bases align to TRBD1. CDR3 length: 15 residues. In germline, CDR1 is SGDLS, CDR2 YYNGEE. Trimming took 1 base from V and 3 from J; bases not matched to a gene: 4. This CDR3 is CASSVSDRVGNTIYF. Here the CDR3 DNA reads TGTGCCAGCAGCGTATCCGACAGGGTTGGAAACACCATATATTTT.

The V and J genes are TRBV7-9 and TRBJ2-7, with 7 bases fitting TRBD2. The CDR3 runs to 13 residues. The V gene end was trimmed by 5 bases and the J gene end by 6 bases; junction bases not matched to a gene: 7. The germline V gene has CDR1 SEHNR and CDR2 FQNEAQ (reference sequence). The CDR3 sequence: CASSKGTTGEQYF. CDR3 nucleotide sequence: TGTGCCAGCAGCAAAGGGACTACCGGCGAGCAGTACTTC.

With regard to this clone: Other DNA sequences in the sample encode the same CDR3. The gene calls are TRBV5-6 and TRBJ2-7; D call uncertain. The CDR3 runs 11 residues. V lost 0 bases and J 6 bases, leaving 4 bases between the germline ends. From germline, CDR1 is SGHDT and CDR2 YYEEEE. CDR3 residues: CASSLDREQYF. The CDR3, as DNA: TGTGCCAGCAGCTTGGATCGCGAGCAGTACTTC.

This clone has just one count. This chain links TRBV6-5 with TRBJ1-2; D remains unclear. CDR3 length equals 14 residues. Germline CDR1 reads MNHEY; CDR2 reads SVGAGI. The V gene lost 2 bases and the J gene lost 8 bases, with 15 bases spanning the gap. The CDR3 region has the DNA TGTGCCAGCAGTTACCGAGGACGGCCCGAAGGCTACACCTTC. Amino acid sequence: CASSYRGRPEGYTF.

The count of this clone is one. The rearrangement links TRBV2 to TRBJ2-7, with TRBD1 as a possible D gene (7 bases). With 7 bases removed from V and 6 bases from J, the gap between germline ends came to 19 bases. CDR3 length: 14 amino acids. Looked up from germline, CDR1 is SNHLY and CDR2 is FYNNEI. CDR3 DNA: TGTGCCAGCACCCAGGGGGACTCTCGTCTCGAGCAGTACTTC. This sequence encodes CASTQGDSRLEQYF. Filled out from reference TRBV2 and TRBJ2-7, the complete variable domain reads EPEVTQTPSHQVTQMGQEVILRCVPISNHLYFYWYRQILGQKVEFLVSFYNNEISEKSEIFDDQFSVERPDGSNFTLKIRSTKLEDSAMYFCASTQGDSRLEQYFGPGTRLTVT.

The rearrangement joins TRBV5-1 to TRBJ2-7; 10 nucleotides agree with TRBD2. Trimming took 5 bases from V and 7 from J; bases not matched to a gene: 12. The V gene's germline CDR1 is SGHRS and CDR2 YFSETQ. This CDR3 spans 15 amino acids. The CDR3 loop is CASRTQSGGADEQYF. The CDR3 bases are TGCGCCAGCAGGACACAGAGCGGGGGGGCAGATGAGCAGTACTTC.

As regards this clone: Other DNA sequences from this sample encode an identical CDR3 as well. Here the CDR3 DNA reads TGTGCCAGCAGCCTAGGGCCGGTAAACACTGAAGCTTTCTTT. It specifies CASSLGPVNTEAFF. The rearrangement uses TRBV7-9 and TRBJ1-1; D gene unclear. The V end lost 5 bases, the J end lost 2 bases, and 12 bases lay between the germline ends. The CDR3 contains 14 residues. Germline V CDR1 and CDR2: SEHNR, FQNEAQ (reference sequence).

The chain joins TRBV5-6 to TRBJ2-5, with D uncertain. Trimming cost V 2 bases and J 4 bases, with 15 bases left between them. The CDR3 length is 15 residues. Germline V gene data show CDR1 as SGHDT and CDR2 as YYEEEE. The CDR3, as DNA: TGTGCCAGCAGCTTAAGGACCCCAGGTCGAGAGACCCAGTACTTC. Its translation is CASSLRTPGRETQYF.

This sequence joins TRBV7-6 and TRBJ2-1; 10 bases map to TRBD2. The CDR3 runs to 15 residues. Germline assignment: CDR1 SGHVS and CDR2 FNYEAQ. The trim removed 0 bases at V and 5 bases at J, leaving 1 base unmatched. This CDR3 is CASSLASGGHNEQFF. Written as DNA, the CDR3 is TGTGCCAGCAGCTTAGCTAGCGGGGGGCACAATGAGCAGTTCTTC.

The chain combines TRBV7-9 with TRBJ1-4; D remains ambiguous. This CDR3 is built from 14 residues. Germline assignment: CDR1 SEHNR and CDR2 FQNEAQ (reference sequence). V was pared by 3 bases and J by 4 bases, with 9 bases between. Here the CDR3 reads CASSFRDFNEKLFF. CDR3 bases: TGTGCCAGCAGCTTTCGGGATTTTAATGAAAAACTGTTTTTT.

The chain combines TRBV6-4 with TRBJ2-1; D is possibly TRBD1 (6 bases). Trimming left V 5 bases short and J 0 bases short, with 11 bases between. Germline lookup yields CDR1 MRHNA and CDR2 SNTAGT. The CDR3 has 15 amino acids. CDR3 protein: CASSIQGDSYNEQFF. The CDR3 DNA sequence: TGTGCCAGCAGTATACAGGGAGACTCCTACAATGAGCAGTTCTTC.

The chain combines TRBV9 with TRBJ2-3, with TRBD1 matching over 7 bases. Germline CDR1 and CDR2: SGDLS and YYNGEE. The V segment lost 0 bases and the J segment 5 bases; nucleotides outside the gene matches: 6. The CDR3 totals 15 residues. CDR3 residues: CASSVVGTERDTQYF. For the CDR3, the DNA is TGTGCCAGCAGCGTAGTCGGGACAGAGCGAGATACGCAGTATTTT. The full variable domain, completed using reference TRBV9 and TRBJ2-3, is DSGVTQTPKHLITATGQRVTLRCSPRSGDLSVYWYQQSLDQGLQFLIQYYNGEERAKGNILERFSAQQFPDLHSELNLSSLELGDSALYFCASSVVGTERDTQYFGPGTRLTVL.

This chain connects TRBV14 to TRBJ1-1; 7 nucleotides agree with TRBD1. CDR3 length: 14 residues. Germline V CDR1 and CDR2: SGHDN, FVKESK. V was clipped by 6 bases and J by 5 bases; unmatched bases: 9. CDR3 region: CASSTQGGVTEAFF. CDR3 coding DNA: TGTGCCAGCAGTACTCAGGGGGGAGTGACTGAAGCTTTCTTT.

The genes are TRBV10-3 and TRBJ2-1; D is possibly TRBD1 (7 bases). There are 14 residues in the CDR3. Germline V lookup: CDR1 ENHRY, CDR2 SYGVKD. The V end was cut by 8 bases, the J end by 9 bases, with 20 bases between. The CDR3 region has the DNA TGTGCCATCTCAGGGGGAGGTGGGATGGGTGAGCAGTTCTTC. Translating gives CAISGGGGMGEQFF.

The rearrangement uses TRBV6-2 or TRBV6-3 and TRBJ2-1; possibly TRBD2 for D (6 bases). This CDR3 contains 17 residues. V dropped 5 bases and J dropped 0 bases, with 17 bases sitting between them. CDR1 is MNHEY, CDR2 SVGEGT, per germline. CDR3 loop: CASSAPGGDYSYNEQFF. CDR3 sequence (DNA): TGTGCCAGCAGTGCCCCTGGCGGGGATTACTCCTACAATGAGCAGTTCTTC.

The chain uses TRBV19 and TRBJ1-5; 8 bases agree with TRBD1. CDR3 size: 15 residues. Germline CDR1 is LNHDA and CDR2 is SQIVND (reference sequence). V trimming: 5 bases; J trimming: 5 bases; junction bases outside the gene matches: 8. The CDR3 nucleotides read TGTGCCAGTAGTCCCCGGACAGGGTTGGATCAGCCCCAGCATTTT. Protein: CASSPRTGLDQPQHF.

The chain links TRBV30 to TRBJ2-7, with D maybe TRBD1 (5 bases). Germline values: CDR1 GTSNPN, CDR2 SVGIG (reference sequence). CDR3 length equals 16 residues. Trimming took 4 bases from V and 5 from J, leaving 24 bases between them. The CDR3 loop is CAWNKRPMARAHEQYF. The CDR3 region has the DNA TGTGCCTGGAATAAGCGTCCCATGGCCAGGGCCCACGAGCAGTACTTC.

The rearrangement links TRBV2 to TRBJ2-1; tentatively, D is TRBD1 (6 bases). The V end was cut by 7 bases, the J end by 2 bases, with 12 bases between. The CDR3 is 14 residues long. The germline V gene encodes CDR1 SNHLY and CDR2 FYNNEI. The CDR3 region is CASTLTGTYNEQFF. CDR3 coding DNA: TGTGCCAGCACCTTAACAGGGACCTACAATGAGCAGTTCTTC.

CDR3: CASSIDRGTQYF. The CDR3 DNA reads as TGTGCCAGCAGCATAGACAGGGGTACGCAGTATTTT. The V gene is TRBV5-4, the J gene TRBJ2-3; 8 nucleotides align to TRBD1. V shed 4 bases and J 8 bases; nucleotides not matched to a gene: 3. Germline V gives CDR1 SGHNT, CDR2 YYREEE (reference sequence). This CDR3 is 12 amino acids long.

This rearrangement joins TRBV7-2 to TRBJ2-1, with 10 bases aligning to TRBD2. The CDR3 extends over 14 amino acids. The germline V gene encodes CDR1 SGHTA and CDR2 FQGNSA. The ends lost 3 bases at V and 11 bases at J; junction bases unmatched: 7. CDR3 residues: CASSLSGGAVKQFF. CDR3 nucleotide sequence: TGTGCCAGCAGCTTGAGCGGGGGGGCCGTCAAGCAGTTCTTC.

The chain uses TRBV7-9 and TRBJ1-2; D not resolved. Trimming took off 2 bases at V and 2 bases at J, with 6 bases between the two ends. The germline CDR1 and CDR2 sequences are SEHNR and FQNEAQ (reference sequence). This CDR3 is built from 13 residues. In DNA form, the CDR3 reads TGTGCCAGCAGCTTACGGAGAAACTATGGCTACACCTTC. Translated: CASSLRRNYGYTF.